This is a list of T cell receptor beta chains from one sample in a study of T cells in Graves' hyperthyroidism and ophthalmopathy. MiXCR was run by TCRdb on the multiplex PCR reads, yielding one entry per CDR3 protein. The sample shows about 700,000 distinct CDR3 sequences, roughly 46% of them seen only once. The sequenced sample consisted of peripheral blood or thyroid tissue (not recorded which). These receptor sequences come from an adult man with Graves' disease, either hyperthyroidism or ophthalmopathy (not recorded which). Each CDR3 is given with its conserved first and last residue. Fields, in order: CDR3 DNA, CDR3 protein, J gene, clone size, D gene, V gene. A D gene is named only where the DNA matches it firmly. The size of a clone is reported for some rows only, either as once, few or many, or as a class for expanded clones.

TGCGCCAGCAGTGAGAACATCTATGGCTACACCTTC	CASSENIYGYTF	TRBJ1-2	many	NA	TRBV10-2
TGTGCCATCAGCAGAGACAGGGGCTACGAGCAGTACTTC	CAISRDRGYEQYF	TRBJ2-7	NA	TRBD1	TRBV10-3
TGTGCCAGCAGCTTAATAGGGACAGGGGGCGATCAGCCCCAGCATTTT	CASSLIGTGGDQPQHF	TRBJ1-5	few	TRBD1	TRBV7-2
TGTACCATCAGTGGACCTGGGGCCAACGTCCTGACTTTC	CTISGPGANVLTF	TRBJ2-6	NA	NA	TRBV10-3
TGCAGCGTTGCGGCTAGCGTTGGAACTGAAGCTTTCTTT	CSVAASVGTEAFF	TRBJ1-1	NA	NA	TRBV29-1
TGTGCCAGCAGCTTAGCCGTGGTAGGGGGCAAGATAATGAACACTGAAGCTTTCTTT	CASSLAVVGGKIMNTEAFF	TRBJ1-1	NA	TRBD1	TRBV11-1
TGCGCCAGCAGCTTGGATGTTGGGACAGCAATCTATGGCTACACCTTC	CASSLDVGTAIYGYTF	TRBJ1-2	few	TRBD1	TRBV5-1
TGTGCCAGCAGCGTCGGCGGGACATCTAATCAGCCCCAGCATTTT	CASSVGGTSNQPQHF	TRBJ1-5	NA	NA	TRBV2
TGTGCCAGCAGCGAAACCCCAGGGAATTGGGATGGCTACACCTTC	CASSETPGNWDGYTF	TRBJ1-2	NA	NA	TRBV7-2
TGTGCCAGCAGGAACGGACGGACTCAGTACTTC	CASRNGRTQYF	TRBJ2-5	NA	NA	TRBV12-3/TRBV12-4
TGTGCCAGCAGGACTGACAGGAACAATCAGCCCCAGCATTTT	CASRTDRNNQPQHF	TRBJ1-5	NA	NA	TRBV7-8
TGTGCCATCAGTGACGGACAGGGAGACACCATATATTTT	CAISDGQGDTIYF	TRBJ1-3	NA	TRBD1	TRBV10-3
TGTGCCAGCAGTTGGGAGGGGGCAACTAATGAAAAACTGTTTTTT	CASSWEGATNEKLFF	TRBJ1-4	NA	NA	TRBV7-9
TGTGCCAGCAGCTTAGTTAGAGACCATGAAGCTTTCTTT	CASSLVRDHEAFF	TRBJ1-1	many	NA	TRBV7-8
TGTGCCAGTAGTATTAGTAGACAGTTAATGAACACTGAAGCTTTCTTT	CASSISRQLMNTEAFF	TRBJ1-1	once	NA	TRBV19
TGTGCCAGCAGTGGGGGGGAAATTATGGATTCACCCCTCCACTTT	CASSGGEIMDSPLHF	TRBJ1-6	many	NA	TRBV2
TGTGCCTGGAGTAGGATAAGCAATCAGCCCCAGCATTTT	CAWSRISNQPQHF	TRBJ1-5	NA	NA	TRBV19
TGCAGTGCTAGACCCACTAGCGGGGGGCAAGAGACCCAGTACTTC	CSARPTSGGQETQYF	TRBJ2-5	NA	TRBD2	TRBV20-1
TGTGCCAGCAGCTTAGGCCAGCGGGGGGGCAGAGAGGCCCAGTACTTC	CASSLGQRGGREAQYF	TRBJ2-5	NA	TRBD2	TRBV7-2
TGTGCCAGCGGCGAGACAGGACAGCCCAATTCACCCCTCCACTTT	CASGETGQPNSPLHF	TRBJ1-6	NA	NA	TRBV9
TGTGCCAGCAGCCCCGGCGGCAGGGGGTTTTACGAGCAGTACTTC	CASSPGGRGFYEQYF	TRBJ2-7	NA	TRBD1	TRBV7-2
TGTGCCAGCAGCCCCCAGACCGCTAACTATGGCTACACCTTC	CASSPQTANYGYTF	TRBJ1-2	NA	NA	TRBV7-3
TGTGCCATCACGGAGGGGACAGGGTCCACCGGGGAGCTGTTTTTT	CAITEGTGSTGELFF	TRBJ2-2	NA	TRBD1	TRBV10-3
TGTGCCAGCGGACAGACCTCAACTAATGAAAAACTGTTTTTT	CASGQTSTNEKLFF	TRBJ1-4	many	NA	TRBV7-9
TGCAGTGCCCCTCCGACAGGGGTGGAATCACCCCTCCACTTT	CSAPPTGVESPLHF	TRBJ1-6	NA	TRBD1	TRBV20-1
TGCGCCAGCAGCCAAGACGGGGACGCCTATAATTCACCCCTCCACTTT	CASSQDGDAYNSPLHF	TRBJ1-6	once	NA	TRBV5-1
TGTGCCATCAGTTACTCGACAGGGATGGAGACCCAGTACTTC	CAISYSTGMETQYF	TRBJ2-5	NA	TRBD1	TRBV6-5
TGTGCCATCAGTGAAGTACAGGGTAATTCACCCCTCCACTTT	CAISEVQGNSPLHF	TRBJ1-6	NA	NA	TRBV10-3
TGTGCCAGCAGACTCGGACCGGTCTCTGGAAACACCATATATTTT	CASRLGPVSGNTIYF	TRBJ1-3	few	NA	TRBV6-5
TGCAGTGCTAGAGATAAGGGGACACAGCCCCAGCATTTT	CSARDKGTQPQHF	TRBJ1-5	NA	NA	TRBV20-1
TGTGCCAGCCGTCCGGGACTAGTGACCGGGGAGCTGTTTTTT	CASRPGLVTGELFF	TRBJ2-2	NA	TRBD2	TRBV25-1
TGTGCCATCAGACAGGAAATGAACTATGGCTACACCTTC	CAIRQEMNYGYTF	TRBJ1-2	many	NA	TRBV10-3
TGTGCCAGCAGTGAAGGGACCGCCGTGGCCAACGTCCTGACTTTC	CASSEGTAVANVLTF	TRBJ2-6	NA	NA	TRBV2
TGTGCCAGTAGTGTTACAGGGAGGAACTACGAGCAGTACTTC	CASSVTGRNYEQYF	TRBJ2-7	once	NA	TRBV19
TGTGCCAGCGCACCCAGGACAGGGGAATCCCAAGAGACCCAGTACTTC	CASAPRTGESQETQYF	TRBJ2-5	many	TRBD1	TRBV7-9
TGTGCCATCAGAACCGGGACTAGTGCCTACGAGCAGTACTTC	CAIRTGTSAYEQYF	TRBJ2-7	many	TRBD2	TRBV10-3
TGTGCCACCAGTGAAAGAACCGGGATCGGCAACGAGCAGTACTTC	CATSERTGIGNEQYF	TRBJ2-7	NA	NA	TRBV24-1
TGCGCCAGCAGCGCCGAGGGGACAGGGGCCTATGGCTACACCTTC	CASSAEGTGAYGYTF	TRBJ1-2	NA	TRBD1	TRBV5-1
TGTGCCAGCAGTTTAAAAGGGGACAGTTCACCCCTCCACTTT	CASSLKGDSSPLHF	TRBJ1-6	many	TRBD1	TRBV12-3/TRBV12-4
TGTGCCAGCAGGGCCGGGACAGGGTGGACTGAAGCTTTCTTT	CASRAGTGWTEAFF	TRBJ1-1	once	TRBD1	TRBV6-1
TGCGCCAGCAGCTTGGGGACGGTGCTGAACACTGAAGCTTTCTTT	CASSLGTVLNTEAFF	TRBJ1-1	many	NA	TRBV5-1
TGTGCCAGCGACGAGACAGGGGGAAGCAATCAGCCCCAGCATTTT	CASDETGGSNQPQHF	TRBJ1-5	NA	TRBD1	TRBV12-3/TRBV12-4
TGCGCCAGCAGATATACAGCGAACACTGAAGCTTTCTTT	CASRYTANTEAFF	TRBJ1-1	NA	NA	TRBV10-2
TGCAGCGTTGATACGGACAGGGGAGATGGCGGGGAGCTGTTTTTT	CSVDTDRGDGGELFF	TRBJ2-2	NA	TRBD1	TRBV29-1